The clone carrying this T cell receptor (beta chain) was observed at least ten times. Antigen specificity is unknown. The CDR3 totals 14 residues. Germline lookup yields CDR1 MNHNY and CDR2 SVGAGI (reference sequence). The V and J ends lost 3 bases and 3 bases respectively, with 10 bases between them. This sample stems from a study of T cell repertoires in cytomegalovirus infection. About the study: Recently identified HLA-C-restricted CMV epitopes were among the peptides used.

Each CDR3 protein gets one entry after TCRdb re-called the reads with MiXCR. The sample includes hundreds of thousands of distinct CDR3 sequences, 30% to 40% of them seen just once. V and J are TRBV6-6 and TRBJ2-3, with D maybe TRBD1 (6 bases). The source material was cultured PBMCs, sampled from culture after CMV antigen stimulation. The clonotype originates from a human donor in good health (CMV status not recorded). Some clones in this sample may be carry-over from other donors' samples. CDR3 protein: CASSYGQGTDTQYF. The CDR3 DNA reads as TGTGCCAGCAGTTATGGGCAGGGGACAGATACGCAGTATTTT.